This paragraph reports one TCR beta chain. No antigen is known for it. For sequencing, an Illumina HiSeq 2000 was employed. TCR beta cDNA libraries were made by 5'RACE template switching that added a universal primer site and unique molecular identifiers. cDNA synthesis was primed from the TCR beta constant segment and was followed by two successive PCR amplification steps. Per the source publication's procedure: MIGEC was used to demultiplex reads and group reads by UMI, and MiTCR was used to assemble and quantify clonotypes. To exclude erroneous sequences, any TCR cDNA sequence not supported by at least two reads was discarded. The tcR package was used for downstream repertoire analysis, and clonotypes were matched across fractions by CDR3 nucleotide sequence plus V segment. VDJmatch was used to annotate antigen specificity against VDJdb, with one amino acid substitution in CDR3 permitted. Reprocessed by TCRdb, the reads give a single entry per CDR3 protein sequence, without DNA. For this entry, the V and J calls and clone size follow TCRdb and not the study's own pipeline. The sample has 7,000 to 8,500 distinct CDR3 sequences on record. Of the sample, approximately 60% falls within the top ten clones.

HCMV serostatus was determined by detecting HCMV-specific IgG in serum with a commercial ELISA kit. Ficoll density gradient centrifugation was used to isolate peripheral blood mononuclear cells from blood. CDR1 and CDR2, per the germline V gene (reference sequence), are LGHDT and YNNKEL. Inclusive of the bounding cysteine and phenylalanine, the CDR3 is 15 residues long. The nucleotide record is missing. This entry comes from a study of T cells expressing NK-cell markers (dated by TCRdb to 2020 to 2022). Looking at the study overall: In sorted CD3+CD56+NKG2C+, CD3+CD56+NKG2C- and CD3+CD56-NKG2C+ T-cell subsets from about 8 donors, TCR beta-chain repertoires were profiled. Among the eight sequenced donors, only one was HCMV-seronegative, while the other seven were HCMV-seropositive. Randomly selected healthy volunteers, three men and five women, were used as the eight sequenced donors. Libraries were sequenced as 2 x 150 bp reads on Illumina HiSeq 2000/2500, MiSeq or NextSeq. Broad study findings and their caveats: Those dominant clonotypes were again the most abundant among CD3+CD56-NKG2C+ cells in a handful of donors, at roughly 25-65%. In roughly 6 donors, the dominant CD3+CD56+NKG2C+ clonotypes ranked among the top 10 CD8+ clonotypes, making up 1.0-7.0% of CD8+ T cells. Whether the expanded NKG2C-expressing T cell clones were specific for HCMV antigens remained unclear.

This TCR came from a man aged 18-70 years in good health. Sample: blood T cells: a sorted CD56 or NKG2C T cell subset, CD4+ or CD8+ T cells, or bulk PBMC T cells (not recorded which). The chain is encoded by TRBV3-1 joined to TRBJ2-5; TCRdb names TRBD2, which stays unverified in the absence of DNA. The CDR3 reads CASSQGERDVETQYF.